The T cell receptor beta chain under discussion was sequenced for a study of blood T cell repertoires in COVID-19 (dated by TCRdb to the early 2020s). For the study in its entirety: The collaborator samples originated in the United States, Italy and Spain and spanned the acute and convalescent phases of COVID-19. The material from the prospective study consisted of cDNA or gDNA derived from T cells, B-cell-depleted T cells, or PBMCs. The dataset comprised deeply sampled blood TCRbeta repertoires from subjects exposed to, actively infected with, or recovered from COVID-19. A freely available public database, intended as a resource for researchers studying the immune response to SARS-CoV-2, is where the repertoires were released. The samples were drawn from the first 160 participants of the ongoing ImmuneRACE study and from 1,254 subjects provided by 6 global collaborators. A de-identified subject ID, COVID-19 status, age in years and sex were almost always included in the sample metadata. Where HLA class I and class II types were available, the types were taken from metadata supplied by the sample provider, not from assay-based typing. What the authors observed across the whole study: How much clinical and demographic metadata was included differed by source and by participant, and the metadata was provided uncurated.

Whole blood was collected in K2EDTA tubes by collaborating institutions according to the institutions' own protocols. Collaborator samples were shipped for TCRbeta analysis as frozen whole blood, isolated PBMCs, or DNA extracted from either sample type. TCRbeta CDR3 regions were amplified from genomic DNA by means of the immunoSEQ Assay, a bias-controlled multiplex PCR. Turning to the authors' computational methods: The number of nucleated cells in each sample was estimated from the amplification of reference gene primers within the assay. To quantify the absolute abundance of each unique TCRbeta CDR3 rearrangement, sequence reads were collapsed and filtered. Productive Simpson clonality was computed per sample as the square root of Simpson's diversity index over productive rearrangements. What TCRdb holds here is the immuneACCESS table cut down to in-frame rearrangements. Part of the clones is not present; checked against another copy, under half of the missing clones reflect an unresolved V gene, and the others are unexplained. V, J and clone size reflect that table, while D and trimming were determined from the DNA. Present in this sample are a few hundred thousand clones, 85% to 90% of which were seen just once. The ten largest make up about 2% of the sample.

Points on this clone: What antigen it recognizes has not been identified. Base qualities were left out, and no much larger clone turns up one base away.

The junction shows trimming of 3 bases on V and 5 bases on J, plus 11 bases between the germline ends. The CDR3 has 14 amino acids, counting the end cysteine and phenylalanine. The entry retains the CDR3 DNA only, 42 bases that are in frame from base 1. Per the germline V gene, SGHRS is the CDR1 and YFSETQ is the CDR2. Sequenced input: peripheral blood. This sequence uses TRBV5-1 and TRBJ1-4; TRBD1 might be the D gene, on 6 matching bases. The clonotype originates from a woman between 50 and 59 years old with acute or convalescent COVID-19. The DNA is TGCGCCAGCAGCTCCATTGGACAGAATGAAAAACTGTTTTTT. Protein translation: CASSSIGQNEKLFF.